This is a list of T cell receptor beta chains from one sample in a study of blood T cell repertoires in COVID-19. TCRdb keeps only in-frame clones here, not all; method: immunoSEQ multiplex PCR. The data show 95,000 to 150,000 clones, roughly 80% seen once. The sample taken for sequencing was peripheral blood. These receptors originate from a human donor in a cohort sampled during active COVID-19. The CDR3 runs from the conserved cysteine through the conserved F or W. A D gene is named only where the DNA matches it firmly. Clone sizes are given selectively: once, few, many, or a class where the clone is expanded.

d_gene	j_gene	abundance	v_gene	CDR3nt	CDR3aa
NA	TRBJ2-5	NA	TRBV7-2	TGTGCCAGCAGTCTGGCGGCTGGGGAGACCCAGTACTTC	CASSLAAGETQYF
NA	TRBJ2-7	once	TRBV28	TGTGCCAGCAGTTTTTCCGGGGCGGGGTCGGGGTACTTC	CASSFSGAGSGYF
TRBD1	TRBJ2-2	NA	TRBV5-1	TGCGCCAGCAGCTTTTTCCTAACCGGGACAGGATCCATCGGGGAGCTGTTTTTT	CASSFFLTGTGSIGELFF
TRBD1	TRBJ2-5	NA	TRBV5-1	TGCGCCAGCAGCCCGGACAGGGGATCAGAGACCCAGTACTTC	CASSPDRGSETQYF
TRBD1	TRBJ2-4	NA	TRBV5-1	TGCGCCAGCAGCGGGGACAGGGGGTCCAACATTCAGTACTTC	CASSGDRGSNIQYF
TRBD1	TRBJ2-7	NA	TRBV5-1	TGCGCCAGCAGCGGAACCGGGACAGGGAACGAGCAGTACTTC	CASSGTGTGNEQYF
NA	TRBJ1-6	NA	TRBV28	TGTGCCAGCAGTTTACAGGGCTATAATTCACCCCTCCACTTT	CASSLQGYNSPLHF
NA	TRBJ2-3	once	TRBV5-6	TGTGCCAGCAGCTTGGGGGCCCTAAGCACAGATACGCAGTATTTT	CASSLGALSTDTQYF
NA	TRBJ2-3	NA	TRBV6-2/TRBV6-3	TGTGCCAGCAGTGACGACGGAGAGGCCACAGATACGCAGTATTTT	CASSDDGEATDTQYF
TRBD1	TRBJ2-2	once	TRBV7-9	TGTGCCAGCAGCACCTATGGGACAGGGACTCCCGGGGAGCTGTTTTTT	CASSTYGTGTPGELFF
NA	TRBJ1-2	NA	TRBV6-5	TGTGCCAGCAGTTCCCGAGACACGAACTATGGCTACACCTTC	CASSSRDTNYGYTF
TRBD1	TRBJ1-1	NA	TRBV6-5	TGTGCCAGCAGTTACGGGACAGGCTTTATGAACACTGAAGCTTTCTTT	CASSYGTGFMNTEAFF
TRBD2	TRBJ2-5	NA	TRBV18	TGTGCCAGCTCACTGGGGACTAGAGGGTGGCTGAAAGAGACCCAGTACTTC	CASSLGTRGWLKETQYF
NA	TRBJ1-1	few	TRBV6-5	TGTGCCAGCAGTCCCAAATTGGGAGGGAACACTGAAGCTTTCTTT	CASSPKLGGNTEAFF
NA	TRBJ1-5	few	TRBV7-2	TGTGCCAGCAGCCCCCGACAGTTAGGCAATCAGCCCCAGCATTTT	CASSPRQLGNQPQHF
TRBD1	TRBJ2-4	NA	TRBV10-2	TGCGCCAGCAGTGAACCGGACAGGGGCAACATTCAGTACTTC	CASSEPDRGNIQYF
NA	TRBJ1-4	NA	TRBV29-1	TGCAGCGTCCTCCCTGGGGGGGCTGTGGGTGAAAAACTGTTTTTT	CSVLPGGAVGEKLFF
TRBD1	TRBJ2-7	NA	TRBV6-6	TGTGCCAGCAGCTATCGTCGACCGGGACAGGGATCTAAGCAGTACTTC	CASSYRRPGQGSKQYF
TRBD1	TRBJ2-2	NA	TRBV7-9	TGTGCCAGCAGCTTAGTGGGGACAGGGGACACCGGGGAGCTGTTTTTT	CASSLVGTGDTGELFF
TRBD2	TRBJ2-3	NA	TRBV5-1	TGCGCCAGCAGCCCTCAACTAGCGGGGGGACTTTCAGATACGCAGTATTTT	CASSPQLAGGLSDTQYF
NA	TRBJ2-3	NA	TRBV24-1	TGTGCCACCAGTGTGGAGGGTAGCACAGATACGCAGTATTTT	CATSVEGSTDTQYF
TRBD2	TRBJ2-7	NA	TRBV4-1	TGCGCCAGCAGCCAAGCGGGGGGGCCGTACGAGCAGTACTTC	CASSQAGGPYEQYF
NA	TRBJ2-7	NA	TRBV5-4	TGTGCCAGCAGCTTGATATCCGGGTTAGAAGAGCAGTACTTC	CASSLISGLEEQYF